This passage covers 17 T cell receptor beta chains from one sample sequenced in a study of CD8 T cells in Susac syndrome. Reverse transcription of about 0.5 to 1 ug RNA used random hexamers. MiXCR was run by TCRdb on the immunoSEQ multiplex PCR reads, yielding one entry per CDR3 protein. The data show roughly 200,000 distinct CDR3 sequences, with approximately 96% seen just once and 0.093% held by the top ten. The sequencing input was CD4+ T cells from PBMCs. Receptors originate from a human donor with multiple sclerosis.

This clonotype was detected only once. This sequence joins TRBV7-2 and TRBJ2-7, with a tentative D call TRBD1 (5 bases). The CDR3 runs to 18 residues. Trimming shortened V by 2 bases and J by 0 bases, and 20 bases separated the two germline ends. CDR1 and CDR2 from the germline V gene are SGHTA and FQGNSA. CDR3 region: CASSLLRTGHLSSYEQYF. The CDR3 DNA sequence: TGTGCCAGCAGCTTACTACGAACAGGCCATCTAAGCTCCTACGAGCAGTACTTC.

V is TRBV29-1 and J is TRBJ2-3; a weak D match, TRBD1 (6 bases). This CDR3 comprises 11 residues. From germline, CDR1 is SQVTM and CDR2 ANQGSEA. The V end lost 7 bases, the J end lost 2 bases, and 7 bases lay between the germline ends. The DNA for the CDR3 is TGCAGCGGGGGACACACAGATACGCAGTATTTT. It yields the protein CSGGHTDTQYF.

The rearrangement uses TRBV4-2 and TRBJ1-1; TRBD1 agrees at 7 bases. V lost 2 bases and J lost 2; bases outside the gene matches: 5. Germline V gene sequence: CDR1 LGHNA, CDR2 YNFKEQ. The CDR3 extends over 15 amino acids. The chain's CDR3 is CASSQTGDLNTEAFF. CDR3 in DNA: TGTGCCAGCAGCCAAACAGGGGATCTCAACACTGAAGCTTTCTTT.

J is TRBJ2-3 and V is TRBV20-1; D gene unclear. CDR1 and CDR2 (germline): DFQATT, SNEGSKA (reference sequence). V lost 5 bases to trimming and J lost 6 bases, with 6 bases between them. The CDR3 covers 10 residues. The CDR3 DNA sequence: TGCAGTGCTCACACGGATACGCAGTATTTT. Translating gives CSAHTDTQYF.

This chain links TRBV30 with TRBJ2-1; 8 bases map to TRBD1. J was trimmed by 0 bases and V by 0 bases; bases with no gene match: 4. This CDR3 spans 16 amino acids. Germline CDR1 reads GTSNPN; CDR2 reads SVGIG (reference sequence). The DNA of the CDR3 is TGTGCCTGGAGTGTTCGACAGGGGATCTCCTACAATGAGCAGTTCTTC. Protein sequence: CAWSVRQGISYNEQFF.

V and J are TRBV27 and TRBJ2-7; D is possibly TRBD1 (6 bases). Germline CDR1 MNHEY, CDR2 SMNVEV (reference sequence). The length of the CDR3 is 14 residues. V shed 5 bases and J shed 1 base, with 12 bases lying between them. The CDR3 nucleotides are TGTGCCAGCAGTGGCCGGGACAAGTCCTACGAGCAGTACTTC. Amino acid sequence: CASSGRDKSYEQYF.

This clonotype was detected only once. The chain carries TRBV7-9 and TRBJ2-7; a possible D gene is TRBD1 (6 bases). Trimming shortened V by 5 bases and J by 1 base, and 18 bases separated the two germline ends. The CDR3 is 16 residues long. Germline V gene lookup returns CDR1 SEHNR and CDR2 FQNEAQ (reference sequence). The CDR3 sequence: CASSHPGPQGSYEQYF. The DNA of the CDR3 is TGTGCCAGCAGCCACCCGGGACCTCAGGGGTCCTACGAGCAGTACTTC.

The V call is TRBV30, the J call TRBJ1-2; 7 bases are a match to TRBD1. The germline V gene has CDR1 GTSNPN and CDR2 SVGIG (reference sequence). V was clipped by 2 bases and J by 4 bases; unmatched bases: 10. CDR3 size: 15 residues. CDR3 sequence reads: CAWSPPDRVRYGYTF. The CDR3 DNA follows: TGTGCCTGGAGTCCTCCCGACAGGGTCCGCTATGGCTACACCTTC.

The chain links TRBV3-1 to TRBJ2-1; tentatively, D is TRBD1 (6 bases). Between the trimmed V and J ends, which lost 1 base and 5 bases, there was a span of 9 bases. Looked up from germline, CDR1 is LGHDT and CDR2 is YNNKEL (reference sequence). The CDR3 extends over 14 amino acids. CDR3: CASSQADRHNEQFF. The CDR3 DNA sequence: TGTGCCAGCAGCCAAGCCGACAGGCACAATGAGCAGTTCTTC.

The gene calls are TRBV7-2 and TRBJ2-5; perhaps TRBD1 as D (6 bases). V lost 6 bases and J lost 2, with 13 bases in between. Germline CDR1 SGHTA, CDR2 FQGNSA. This CDR3 has 14 amino acids. The CDR3 nucleotides are TGTGCCAGCAGTCAACATGGACAGCAAGAGACCCAGTACTTC. Encoded protein: CASSQHGQQETQYF.

The CDR3, as DNA: TGCAGCGTTGTAGGGGGACTAGCAAGTGTAGATACGCAGTATTTT. This sequence encodes CSVVGGLASVDTQYF. The rearrangement uses TRBV29-1 and TRBJ2-3; 9 bases are shared with TRBD2. The CDR3 sequence is 15 residues long. V gave up 4 bases and J gave up 5 bases; unmatched junction bases: 10. CDR1 SQVTM and CDR2 ANQGSEA come from the germline V gene.

The chain carries TRBV7-9 and TRBJ2-3, with D possibly TRBD1 on 7 matching bases. The V gene lost 4 bases and the J gene lost 5 bases, with 13 bases spanning the gap. The CDR3 runs to 14 residues. Germline CDR1 is SEHNR and CDR2 is FQNEAQ (reference sequence). CDR3 region: CASSWSQGGDTQYF. The CDR3 DNA reads TGTGCCAGCAGCTGGTCTCAGGGGGGAGATACGCAGTATTTT.

Here the CDR3 DNA reads TGCAGTGCTCAGGGGTTCTCCTACGAGCAGTACTTC. This encodes CSAQGFSYEQYF. This chain connects TRBV20-1 to TRBJ2-7, with D perhaps matching TRBD1 (6 bases). Germline assignment: CDR1 DFQATT and CDR2 SNEGSKA (reference sequence). The CDR3 has 12 amino acids. The V end was cut by 5 bases, the J end by 0 bases, with 8 bases between.

V gene TRBV7-3 combines with J gene TRBJ2-5, with 12 bases lining up with TRBD1. V shed 8 bases, J shed 5 bases, and the junction held 12 bases outside the gene matches. The CDR3 spans 16 residues. Germline V gives CDR1 SGHTA, CDR2 FQGTGA. CDR3 protein: CASGRGDRGHRETQYF. CDR3 DNA: TGTGCCAGCGGGAGAGGGGACAGGGGGCATCGGGAGACCCAGTACTTC.

The chain uses TRBV2 and TRBJ2-7; D gene unclear. Between the trimmed V and J ends, which lost 3 bases and 0 bases, there was a span of 0 bases. The CDR3 runs 11 residues. Germline-derived CDR1 and CDR2 are SNHLY and FYNNEI. This chain's CDR3 is CASSDSYEQYF. CDR3 sequence (DNA): TGTGCCAGCAGTGACTCCTACGAGCAGTACTTC.

The genes are TRBV3-1 and TRBJ2-4, with 8 nucleotides matching TRBD2. Trimming removed 4 bases from V and 5 bases from J; junction bases left unmatched: 10. Per germline, CDR1 LGHDT and CDR2 YNNKEL (reference sequence). The CDR3 totals 16 residues. CDR3 sequence (DNA): TGTGCCAGCAGCCCCACCGGGGTAGCGGGGCAAAACATTCAGTACTTC. Its protein is CASSPTGVAGQNIQYF. The full variable domain, rest sourced from reference TRBV3-1 and TRBJ2-4, is DTAVSQTPKYLVTQMGNDKSIKCEQNLGHDTMYWYKQDSKKFLKIMFSYNNKELIINETVPNRFSPKSPDKAHLNLHINSLELGDSAVYFCASSPTGVAGQNIQYFGAGTRLSVL.

This chain links TRBV2 with TRBJ1-5; D is ambiguous. The CDR3 runs 14 residues. V was pared by 7 bases and J by 0 bases, with 10 bases between. Germline V gene sequence: CDR1 SNHLY, CDR2 FYNNEI. CDR3: CASTPQYSNQPQHF. CDR3 nucleotide sequence: TGTGCCAGCACACCCCAATATAGCAATCAGCCCCAGCATTTT. The full variable domain, with the rest looked up from reference TRBV2 and TRBJ1-5, is EPEVTQTPSHQVTQMGQEVILRCVPISNHLYFYWYRQILGQKVEFLVSFYNNEISEKSEIFDDQFSVERPDGSNFTLKIRSTKLEDSAMYFCASTPQYSNQPQHFGDGTRLSIL.